This T cell receptor (beta chain) was obtained from a study of technical replicates of blood from a few donors. V shed 0 bases and J shed 1 base, with 12 bases lying between them. The V gene's germline CDR1 is MGHRA and CDR2 YSYEKL. There are 16 residues in the CDR3. Data came from immunoSEQ multiplex PCR; TCRdb stores just in-frame clones and leaves some out. The sample lists 70,000 to 95,000 clones, roughly 94% occurring once. This TCR was recovered from a human donor in good health. Material for sequencing was T cells isolated from PBMCs. V gene TRBV4-1 combines with J gene TRBJ1-2; D is uncertain. CDR3 DNA: TGCGCCAGCAGCCAAGAACTTTCCCGAGGTAACTATGGCTACACCTTC. This translates into CASSQELSRGNYGYTF.